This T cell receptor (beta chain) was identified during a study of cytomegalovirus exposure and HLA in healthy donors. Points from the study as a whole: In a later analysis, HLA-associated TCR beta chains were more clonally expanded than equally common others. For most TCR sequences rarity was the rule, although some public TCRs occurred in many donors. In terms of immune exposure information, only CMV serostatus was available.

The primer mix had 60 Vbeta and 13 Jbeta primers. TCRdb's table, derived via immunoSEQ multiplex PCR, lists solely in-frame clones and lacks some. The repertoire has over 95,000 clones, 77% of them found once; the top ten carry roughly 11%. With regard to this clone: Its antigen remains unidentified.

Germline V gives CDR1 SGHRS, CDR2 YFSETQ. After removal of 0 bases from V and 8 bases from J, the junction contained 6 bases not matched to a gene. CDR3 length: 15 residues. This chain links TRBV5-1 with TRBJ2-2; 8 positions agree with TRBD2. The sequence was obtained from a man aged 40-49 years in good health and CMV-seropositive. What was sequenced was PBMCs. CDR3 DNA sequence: TGCGCCAGCAGCTTGGGTGCGGGAGGAGCAGGGGAGCTGTTTTTT. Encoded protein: CASSLGAGGAGELFF.